These T cell receptor beta chains were read from a single sample in a study of T cells after yellow fever vaccination. In TCRdb, the 5' RACE reads were re-called with MiXCR into one record per CDR3 protein. The data show around 360,000 distinct CDR3 sequences, around a tenth seen once. The sample here was PBMCs, taken on the day of the first yellow fever vaccination. Every receptor here comes from a man in his late teens or twenties who received the YFV17D yellow fever vaccine. CDR3s include the opening cysteine and the closing phenylalanine or tryptophan. A D gene is named only where the DNA matches it firmly. Not every row has a clone size; where given, it reads once, few, many or a size class.

V	D	size	J	DNA	CDR3
TRBV7-2	TRBD2	.	TRBJ2-2	TGTGCCAGCACCTCATCGGGGGGGGCCTACACCGGGGAGCTGTTTTTT	CASTSSGGAYTGELFF
TRBV3-1	.	.	TRBJ1-2	TGTGCCAGCAGCCGATTCACCCAAATAGAGGACTATGGCTACACCTTC	CASSRFTQIEDYGYTF
TRBV5-1	.	.	TRBJ2-5	TGCGCCAGCAGCCCGCTGGGCACAGCGCAAGAGACCCAGTACTTC	CASSPLGTAQETQYF
TRBV12-3/TRBV12-4	.	few	TRBJ1-2	TGTGCCAGCAGTCCGAACCCCGACTATGGCTACACCTTC	CASSPNPDYGYTF
TRBV7-2	TRBD2	many	TRBJ2-1	TGTGCCAGCAGCCCCGGACTAGCGGGGGCCAATGAGCAGTTCTTC	CASSPGLAGANEQFF
TRBV28	.	.	TRBJ1-1	TGTGCCAGCAGTACGAGGGAGTGGGGCACTGAAGCTTTCTTT	CASSTREWGTEAFF
TRBV5-1	.	many	TRBJ2-1	TGCGCCAGCAGCCTAAGTTTAGGGAATGAGCAGTTCTTC	CASSLSLGNEQFF
TRBV19	TRBD1	.	TRBJ2-7	TGTGCCACGGGACAGGGTCCGGAGCAGTACTTC	CATGQGPEQYF
TRBV5-1	.	many	TRBJ2-1	TGCGCCAGCAGCCTACAGGGTGGCAATGAGCAGTTCTTC	CASSLQGGNEQFF
TRBV20-1	.	.	TRBJ2-3	TGCAGTGCTAGCTTCTTCCAGGGAAGACCAGATACGCAGTATTTT	CSASFFQGRPDTQYF
TRBV5-1	TRBD1	few	TRBJ1-2	TGCGCCAGCAGCTTGGCCGGACAGGTCGACGGCTACACCTTC	CASSLAGQVDGYTF
TRBV24-1	.	.	TRBJ2-7	TGTGCCACCAGTGATCGGGGGACACTCTACGAGCAGTACTTC	CATSDRGTLYEQYF
TRBV20-1	.	many	TRBJ1-1	TGCAGTGCCAGTCGGGGGGAGAGCACTGAAGCTTTCTTT	CSASRGESTEAFF
TRBV20-1	TRBD1	.	TRBJ2-3	TGCAGTGCTCAAACAGGGGGACCAGATACGCAGTATTTT	CSAQTGGPDTQYF
TRBV5-1	.	.	TRBJ2-2	TGCGCCAGCAGCATGGGGGGAATCACCGGGGAGCTGTTTTTT	CASSMGGITGELFF
TRBV7-7	.	few	TRBJ2-3	TGTGCCAGCAGCTCGTCTAGCCAAAGCACAGATACGCAGTATTTT	CASSSSSQSTDTQYF
TRBV6-1	.	.	TRBJ2-5	TGTGCCAGCAGACGCCTTCCCCAAGTGCGCGAGACCCAGTACTTC	CASRRLPQVRETQYF
TRBV6-5	TRBD1	many	TRBJ1-1	TGTGCCAGCAGTTCTTGGACAGGGGGAACTGAAGCTTTCTTT	CASSSWTGGTEAFF
TRBV15	.	many	TRBJ2-2	TGTGCCACCTCAAGGGAACGGCTGAACACCGGGGAGCTGTTTTTT	CATSRERLNTGELFF
TRBV29-1	.	few	TRBJ2-7	TGCAGCGGAAACAGGCCCTCCTACGAGCAGTACTTC	CSGNRPSYEQYF